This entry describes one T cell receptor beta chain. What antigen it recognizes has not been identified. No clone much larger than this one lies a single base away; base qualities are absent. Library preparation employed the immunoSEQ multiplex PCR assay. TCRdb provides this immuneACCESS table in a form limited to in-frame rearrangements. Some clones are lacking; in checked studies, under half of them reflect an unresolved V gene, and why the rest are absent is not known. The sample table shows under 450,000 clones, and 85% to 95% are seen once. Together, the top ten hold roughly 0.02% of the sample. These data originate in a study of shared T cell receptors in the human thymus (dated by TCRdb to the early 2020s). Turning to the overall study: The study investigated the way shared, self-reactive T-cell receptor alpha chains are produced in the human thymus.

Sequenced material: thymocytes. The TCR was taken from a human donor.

The CDR3 protein is CASSYPKFAIGTSGIQETQYF. The DNA is as follows: TGTGCCAGCAGTTACCCTAAGTTTGCCATCGGGACTAGCGGGATACAAGAGACCCAGTACTTC. The chain couples TRBV28 to TRBJ2-5; the junction holds 13 bases that match TRBD2. Trimming removed 4 bases from V and 2 bases from J; the gene matches leave 19 bases unexplained. The CDR3 contains 21 residues, cysteine and phenylalanine counted. Only the CDR3 region is kept as DNA, spanning 63 bases read in frame from base 1. The germline V gene gives CDR1 as MDHEN and CDR2 as SYDVKM.